Listed below are T cell receptor beta chains from one sample, sequenced in a study of beta chain features in type 1 diabetes. The table came from immunoSEQ multiplex PCR; TCRdb's copy has only in-frame clones and leaves some out. The sample contains approximately 150,000 clones, 63% of which appear only once. The sample consisted of naive CD4+ T cells from blood. These receptor sequences come from a young man with type 1 diabetes. Each CDR3 is given with its conserved first and last residue. The D gene is left open where the match is weak. Some rows have no size entry. The others give once, few or many, or a class for an expanded clone.

V gene: TRBV30; clone size: few; J gene: TRBJ1-6; D gene: TRBD1; CDR3 protein: CACSRQGDNSPLHF; CDR3 DNA: TGTGCCTGTTCTAGACAGGGCGATAATTCACCCCTCCACTTT
V gene: TRBV30; clone size: NA; J gene: TRBJ2-7; D gene: NA; CDR3 protein: CAWQAGGSYEQYF; CDR3 DNA: TGTGCCTGGCAGGCTGGGGGCAGCTACGAGCAGTACTTC
V gene: TRBV10-3; clone size: NA; J gene: TRBJ1-1; D gene: NA; CDR3 protein: CAISVEAGTTEAFF; CDR3 DNA: TGTGCCATCAGTGTTGAGGCAGGAACTACTGAAGCTTTCTTT
V gene: TRBV7-9; clone size: NA; J gene: TRBJ2-1; D gene: TRBD1; CDR3 protein: CASSAGTARHEQFF; CDR3 DNA: TGTGCCAGCAGCGCAGGGACAGCGAGGCATGAGCAGTTCTTC
V gene: TRBV5-1; clone size: NA; J gene: TRBJ1-2; D gene: NA; CDR3 protein: CASSFIGDYGYTF; CDR3 DNA: TGCGCCAGCAGCTTTATAGGAGACTATGGCTACACCTTC
V gene: TRBV19; clone size: NA; J gene: TRBJ2-5; D gene: TRBD1; CDR3 protein: CASSGYRGETQYF; CDR3 DNA: TGTGCCAGTAGTGGCTACAGGGGAGAGACCCAGTACTTC
V gene: TRBV28; clone size: NA; J gene: TRBJ2-5; D gene: NA; CDR3 protein: CASSLGQTQYF; CDR3 DNA: TGTGCCAGCAGTTTAGGGCAGACCCAGTACTTC
V gene: TRBV7-2; clone size: NA; J gene: TRBJ2-7; D gene: NA; CDR3 protein: CASSLRLGASSYEQYF; CDR3 DNA: TGTGCCAGCAGCTTAAGGCTTGGTGCTAGCTCCTACGAGCAGTACTTC
V gene: TRBV29-1; clone size: NA; J gene: TRBJ1-6; D gene: NA; CDR3 protein: CSVREQDSPLHF; CDR3 DNA: TGCAGCGTCCGGGAGCAGGATTCACCCCTCCACTTT
V gene: TRBV9; clone size: NA; J gene: TRBJ2-2; D gene: NA; CDR3 protein: CASSRRGEVFF; CDR3 DNA: TGTGCCAGCTCCCGGAGGGGCGAGGTGTTTTTT
V gene: TRBV9; clone size: NA; J gene: TRBJ2-7; D gene: TRBD1; CDR3 protein: CASSVSQGAYEQYF; CDR3 DNA: TGTGCCAGCAGCGTATCACAGGGGGCCTACGAGCAGTACTTC
V gene: TRBV5-1; clone size: NA; J gene: TRBJ2-1; D gene: NA; CDR3 protein: CASSNPFRRIDEQFF; CDR3 DNA: TGCGCCAGCAGCAACCCATTTCGAAGAATCGATGAGCAGTTCTTC
V gene: TRBV6-7; clone size: NA; J gene: TRBJ2-7; D gene: NA; CDR3 protein: CASSPPAGLYEQYF; CDR3 DNA: TGTGCCAGCAGCCCTCCGGCGGGGCTCTACGAGCAGTACTTC